The 17 T cell receptor beta chains below were found in one sample sequenced in a study of shared clonotypes between healthy human individuals. Libraries were prepared by immunoSEQ multiplex PCR; TCRdb keeps only in-frame clonotypes and omits some of them. The sample records a few million clones, approximately 90% being singletons. Sequencing was carried out using naive CD4+ T cells sorted from blood. The subset here: CD45RA+ positively selected. The receptor set was obtained from a man younger than 30 in good health.

As to this clone: This specimen includes other DNA sequences encoding the same CDR3. The rearrangement links TRBV18 to TRBJ2-7; tentative D call: TRBD1 (6 bases). V was clipped by 2 bases and J by 5 bases, with 13 bases between them. From germline, CDR1 is KGHSH and CDR2 LQKENI. CDR3 length: 14 residues. The CDR3 loop is CASSPSQGWNEQYF. DNA for the CDR3: TGTGCCAGCTCACCATCCCAGGGGTGGAACGAGCAGTACTTC.

The CDR3 DNA reads TGCGCCAGCCGGCGGGGGCTGGATGAGCAGTTCTTC. Translating it yields CASRRGLDEQFF. The V and J genes are TRBV5-1 and TRBJ2-1; D may be TRBD2 (7 bases). Germline values: CDR1 SGHRS, CDR2 YFSETQ. The V and J ends lost 7 bases and 8 bases respectively, with 13 bases between them. The CDR3 sequence is 12 residues long.

The rearrangement joins TRBV30 to TRBJ2-7, with TRBD1 as a possible D gene (6 bases). Trimming took off 8 bases at V and 2 bases at J, with 13 bases between the two ends. This CDR3 is 12 amino acids long. Germline V CDR1 and CDR2: GTSNPN, SVGIG (reference sequence). Written as DNA, the CDR3 is TGTGCCCTAGGACAGCCCGCCTACGAGCAGTACTTC. It specifies CALGQPAYEQYF.

The chain joins TRBV27 to TRBJ1-6, with 9 bases lining up with TRBD1. CDR1 and CDR2 (germline): MNHEY, SMNVEV (reference sequence). The CDR3 loop spans 17 amino acids. The V and J ends lost 6 bases and 7 bases, in that order; junction bases with no gene match: 13. The CDR3 DNA sequence: TGTGCCAGCAGAGATATAACGGGACAGGGAAAAAATTCACCCCTCCACTTT. Residues: CASRDITGQGKNSPLHF.

As regards this clone: The identical CDR3 is also encoded by other nucleotide sequences in the sample. V gene TRBV6-1 combines with J gene TRBJ2-7; a possible D gene is TRBD1 (6 bases). Trimming shortened V by 6 bases and J by 4 bases, and 13 bases separated the two germline ends. Germline V gives CDR1 MNHNS, CDR2 SASEGT. The CDR3 extends over 13 amino acids. The CDR3 is CASSGTPPYEQYF. As DNA, the CDR3 is TGTGCCAGCAGCGGGACACCCCCTTACGAGCAGTACTTC.

Only one count was recorded for this clone. The V call is TRBV10-3, the J call TRBJ1-3; TRBD1 might be the D (5 bases). With 7 bases removed from V and 2 bases from J, the gap between germline ends came to 12 bases. CDR3 size: 14 residues. Germline V lookup: CDR1 ENHRY, CDR2 SYGVKD. The CDR3 protein is CAITDGGAGNTIYF. As DNA, the CDR3 is TGTGCCATCACCGACGGAGGGGCTGGAAACACCATATATTTT.

The chain uses TRBV5-1 and TRBJ1-4; D gene uncertain. The V end lost 2 bases, the J end lost 5 bases, and 10 bases lay between the germline ends. This CDR3 has 14 residues. CDR1 SGHRS and CDR2 YFSETQ come from the germline V gene. The CDR3 loop is CASSFGRPNEKLFF. The DNA for the CDR3 is TGCGCCAGCAGCTTCGGACGGCCCAATGAAAAACTGTTTTTT.

This chain connects TRBV6-6 to TRBJ1-1; possible D gene TRBD1, 5 bases. Germline CDR1 is MNHNY and CDR2 is SVGAGI (reference sequence). Trimming shortened V by 5 bases and J by 6 bases, and 13 bases separated the two germline ends. CDR3 length equals 13 residues. The CDR3, as DNA: TGTGCCAGCAGTGGTGGGGGAGGCGCTGAAGCTTTCTTT. Protein: CASSGGGGAEAFF.

This clone showed up just once. The gene calls are TRBV6-5 and TRBJ2-5, with a weak D call TRBD2 (5 bases). The CDR3 contains 13 residues. Germline V CDR1 and CDR2: MNHEY, SVGAGI. Trimming cost V 6 bases and J 5 bases, with 13 bases left between them. This chain's CDR3 is CASSRGTGETQYF. DNA of the CDR3: TGTGCCAGCAGCCGGGGTACTGGGGAGACCCAGTACTTC.

As concerns this clone: The same CDR3 also results from other DNA sequences found in this sample. The genes are TRBV7-2 and TRBJ2-1; TRBD2 aligns across 13 bases. Germline V lookup: CDR1 SGHTA, CDR2 FQGNSA. After removal of 1 base from V and 7 bases from J, the junction contained 4 bases not matched to a gene. The CDR3 loop spans 16 amino acids. Written as DNA, the CDR3 is TGTGCCAGCAGCTTAGAAGGACTAGCGGGAGTGAATGAGCAGTTCTTC. This codes for CASSLEGLAGVNEQFF.

This chain uses TRBV5-6 with TRBJ2-3, with D possibly TRBD2 on 6 matching bases. CDR1 and CDR2 (germline): SGHDT, YYEEEE. The CDR3 sequence is 16 residues long. Between the trimmed V and J ends, which lost 2 bases and 2 bases, there was a span of 15 bases. CDR3 nucleotide sequence: TGTGCCAGCAGCTTTTTGCGCGGGGTCCTCACAGATACGCAGTATTTT. It is translated as CASSFLRGVLTDTQYF.

The chain combines TRBV6-5 with TRBJ1-4; 8 bases line up with TRBD1. The CDR3 sequence is 13 residues long. Germline V gene lookup returns CDR1 MNHEY and CDR2 SVGAGI. The V gene end was trimmed by 6 bases and the J gene end by 10 bases; junction bases not matched to a gene: 7. The DNA of the CDR3 is TGTGCCAGCAGGACGACAGGGGCGGCAAAACTGTTTTTT. Amino acids: CASRTTGAAKLFF.

The rearrangement uses TRBV18 and TRBJ2-2; 7 nucleotides agree with TRBD2. This CDR3 is built from 19 residues. V lost 0 bases, J lost 5 bases, and 15 bases stayed unmatched. Germline CDR1 KGHSH, CDR2 LQKENI. This CDR3 is CASSPPGGRAGRRTGELFF. CDR3 nucleotide sequence: TGTGCCAGCTCACCACCGGGGGGGAGGGCCGGCCGTAGGACCGGGGAGCTGTTTTTT.

This chain links TRBV28 with TRBJ1-3, with TRBD1 as a possible D gene (5 bases). The V gene's germline CDR1 is MDHEN and CDR2 SYDVKM. The CDR3 consists of 16 residues. V was trimmed by 4 bases and J by 8 bases, leaving 21 bases between them. CDR3 sequence (DNA): TGTGCCAGCAGTTCCCGGACACCGGGACGCTTATACACCATATATTTT. As protein: CASSSRTPGRLYTIYF. The full variable domain, completed using reference TRBV28 and TRBJ1-3, is DVKVTQSSRYLVKRTGEKVFLECVQDMDHENMFWYRQDPGLGLRLIYFSYDVKMKEKGDIPEGYSVSREKKERFSLILESASTNQTSMYLCASSSRTPGRLYTIYFGEGSWLTVV.

Only one count was recorded for this clone. This chain connects TRBV2 to TRBJ1-1; 8 bases map to TRBD1. Germline V gives CDR1 SNHLY, CDR2 FYNNEI. This CDR3 contains 23 residues. Germline trimming cut 6 bases from V and 3 bases from J; bases unmatched to any gene: 33. CDR3 protein: CASRPRISNLQGVFMLVDTEAFF. The CDR3 bases are TGTGCCAGCAGACCACGAATCTCAAATTTACAGGGGGTCTTTATGTTGGTTGACACTGAAGCTTTCTTT.

This chain links TRBV11-3 with TRBJ2-3, with D uncertain. The germline gives CDR1 SGHNT, CDR2 YENEEA. Deletions cut 0 bases from V and 8 bases from J, with 9 bases between. CDR3 length equals 13 residues. The CDR3 is CASSLDRKGTQYF. The CDR3 DNA is TGTGCCAGCAGCTTAGATCGGAAGGGTACGCAGTATTTT.

The rearrangement uses TRBV14 and TRBJ1-1; no reliable D call. The CDR3 totals 14 residues. V lost 3 bases and J lost 4, with 12 bases in between. CDR1 is SGHDN, CDR2 FVKESK, per germline. The CDR3 DNA reads as TGTGCCAGCAGCCACCTCGGGCGCGGCACTGAAGCTTTCTTT. Amino acid sequence: CASSHLGRGTEAFF.